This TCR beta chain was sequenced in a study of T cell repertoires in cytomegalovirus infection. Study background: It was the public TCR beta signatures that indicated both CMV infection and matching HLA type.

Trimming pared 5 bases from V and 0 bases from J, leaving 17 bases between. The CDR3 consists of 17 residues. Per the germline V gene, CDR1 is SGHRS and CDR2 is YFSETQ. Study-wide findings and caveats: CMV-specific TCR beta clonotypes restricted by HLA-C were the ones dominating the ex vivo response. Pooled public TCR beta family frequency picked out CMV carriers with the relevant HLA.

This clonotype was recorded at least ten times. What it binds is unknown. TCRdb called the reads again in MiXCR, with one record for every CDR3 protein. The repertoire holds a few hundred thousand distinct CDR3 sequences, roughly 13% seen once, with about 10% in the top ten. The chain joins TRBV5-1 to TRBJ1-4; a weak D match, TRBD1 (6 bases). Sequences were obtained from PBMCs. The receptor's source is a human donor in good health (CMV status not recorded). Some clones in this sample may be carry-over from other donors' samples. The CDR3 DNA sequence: TGCGCCAGCAGTCGAACCATCGGGACAACAACTAATGAAAAACTGTTTTTT. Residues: CASSRTIGTTTNEKLFF.